This TCR beta chain was captured by sequencing in a study of blood T cell repertoires in COVID-19. Study-level information: COVID-19 samples, acute and convalescent, were from the United States, Italy and Spain. Nucleic acid was either cDNA or gDNA, and it came from T cells, B-cell-depleted T cells, or PBMCs.

The CDR3 loop spans 14 amino acids. Per germline, CDR1 SEHNR and CDR2 FQNEAQ (reference sequence). V lost 6 bases and J 1 base, leaving 12 bases between the germline ends. Per the original methods: The authors estimated nucleated cell counts from reference gene primer amplification. Only in-frame clones appear in the TCRdb table, and some are missing; sequencing was by immunoSEQ multiplex PCR. V and J calls and clone size come straight from that table; D and trimming were deduced from the DNA. The sample has around 370,000 clones, roughly 90% seen once. Recruited during active infection, patients (from Seattle) were subsequently followed longitudinally.

The TCR comes from a woman aged 65 to 85 with COVID-19, enrolled during active disease. The chain recombines TRBV7-9 with TRBJ1-1; maybe TRBD1 (6 bases). The sequenced sample was peripheral blood. The CDR3 DNA sequence: TGTGCCAGCAGACACGCGACAGGGAACACTGAAGCTTTCTTT. Its protein product is CASRHATGNTEAFF.